Below, one TCR beta chain is given with its context. This sample was included in a study of cytomegalovirus exposure and HLA in healthy donors. Study background: Among the 300 to 450 genotyped donors, around 81% were placed in the Caucasian-associated ancestry cluster.

The CDR3 is 14 residues long. Germline CDR1 is SNHLY and CDR2 is FYNNEI. Trimming removed 10 bases at V and 0 bases at J, with 16 bases between. The PCR employed 60 Vbeta primers together with 13 Jbeta primers. The protocol was immunoSEQ multiplex PCR, while the TCRdb copy is restricted to in-frame clones and leaves out a portion. The data contain 98,000 or so clones, about 70% of them singletons. J is TRBJ2-7 and V is TRBV2; D perhaps matches TRBD1 (5 bases). This TCR derives from a human donor in good health. What was sequenced was PBMCs. The CDR3: CAIKTEPVSYEQYF. CDR3 DNA sequence: TGTGCCATCAAGACAGAACCAGTCTCCTACGAGCAGTACTTC.